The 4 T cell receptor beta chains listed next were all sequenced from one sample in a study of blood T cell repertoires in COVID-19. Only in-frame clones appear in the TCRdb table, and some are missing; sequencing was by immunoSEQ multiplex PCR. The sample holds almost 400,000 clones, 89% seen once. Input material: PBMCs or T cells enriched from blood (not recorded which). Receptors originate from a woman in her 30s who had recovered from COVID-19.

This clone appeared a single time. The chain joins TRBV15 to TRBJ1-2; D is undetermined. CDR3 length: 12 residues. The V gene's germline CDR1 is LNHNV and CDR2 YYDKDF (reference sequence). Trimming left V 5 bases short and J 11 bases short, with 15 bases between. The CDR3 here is CATSSPGRLYTF. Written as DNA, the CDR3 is TGTGCCACCAGCTCCCCGGGGAGGTTGTACACCTTC.

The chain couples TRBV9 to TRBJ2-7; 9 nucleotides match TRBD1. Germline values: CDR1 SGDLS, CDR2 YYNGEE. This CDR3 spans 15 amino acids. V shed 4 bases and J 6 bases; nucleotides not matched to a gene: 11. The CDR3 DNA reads TGTGCCAGCAGCCTACAACCGGGACAGGGAGGCGAGCAGTACTTC. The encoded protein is CASSLQPGQGGEQYF.

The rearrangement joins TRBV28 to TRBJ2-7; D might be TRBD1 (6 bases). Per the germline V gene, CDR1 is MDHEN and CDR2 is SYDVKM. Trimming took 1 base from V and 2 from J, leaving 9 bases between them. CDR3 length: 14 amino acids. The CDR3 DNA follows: TGTGCCAGCAGTTTATTACAGGGTGCCTACGAGCAGTACTTC. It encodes CASSLLQGAYEQYF.

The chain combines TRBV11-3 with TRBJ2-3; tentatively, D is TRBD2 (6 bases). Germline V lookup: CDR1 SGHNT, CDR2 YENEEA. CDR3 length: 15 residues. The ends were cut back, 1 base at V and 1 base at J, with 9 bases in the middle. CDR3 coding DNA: TGTGCCAGCAGCTTAGGCGGGGACCGCACAGATACGCAGTATTTT. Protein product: CASSLGGDRTDTQYF.